The next 22 T cell receptor beta chains were all read from a single sample in a study of T cell responses to AZD1222 COVID-19 vaccine. Measured with immunoSEQ multiplex PCR; TCRdb has only the in-frame clones, and not every one. The sample lists about 100,000 clones; over 75% were seen once. The sequencing here drew on peripheral blood, taken on day 0 of AZD1222 vaccination. The receptors come from an adult in good health.

The chain carries TRBV18 and TRBJ2-3, with D tentatively TRBD1 or TRBD2 (5 bases each). The CDR3 length is 12 residues. V was pared by 6 bases and J by 7 bases, with 11 bases between. Germline V lookup: CDR1 KGHSH, CDR2 LQKENI. CDR3 protein: CASSPEGYTQYF. The CDR3 coding sequence is TGTGCCAGCTCCCCTGAGGGGTATACGCAGTATTTT.

The chain is built from TRBV29-1 and TRBJ1-4; 8 nucleotides match TRBD1. Germline CDR1 SQVTM, CDR2 ANQGSEA. V was pared by 7 bases and J by 5 bases, with 6 bases of the junction left unmatched. The CDR3 is made up of 13 amino acids. CDR3 sequence: CSATGVGNEKLFF. The CDR3 nucleotides are TGCAGCGCGACAGGGGTCGGGAATGAAAAACTGTTTTTT. The whole variable domain, remainder taken from reference TRBV29-1 and TRBJ1-4, is SAVISQKPSRDICQRGTSLTIQCQVDSQVTMMFWYRQQPGQSLTLIATANQGSEATYESGFVIDKFPISRPNLTFSTLTVSNMSPEDSSIYLCSATGVGNEKLFFGSGTQLSVL.

The chain uses TRBV2 and TRBJ2-7, with D perhaps TRBD2 (6 bases). The CDR3 sequence is 14 residues long. V was clipped by 6 bases and J by 3 bases, with 15 bases between them. Germline assignment: CDR1 SNHLY and CDR2 FYNNEI. The CDR3 DNA reads as TGTGCCAGCAGCCTTGGGACTGGTAACTACGAGCAGTACTTC. It specifies CASSLGTGNYEQYF.

CDR3 bases: TGTGCCAGCAGCTGGAACAGGGATTCCTCCTATGGCTACACCTTC. Translating gives CASSWNRDSSYGYTF. This chain uses TRBV5-8 with TRBJ1-2, with D possibly matching TRBD1 (6 bases). The CDR3 contains 15 residues. Germline V lookup: CDR1 SGHTS, CDR2 YDEGEE. V was shortened by 3 bases and J by 4 bases, with 16 bases between the two germline ends. The variable domain in full, with the rest retrieved from reference TRBV5-8 and TRBJ1-2, is EAGVTQSPTHLIKTRGQQATLRCSPISGHTSVYWYQQALGLGLQFLLWYDEGEERNRGNFPPRFSGRQFPNYSSELNVNALELEDSALYLCASSWNRDSSYGYTFGSGTRLTVV.

A single count supports this clone. The CDR3 sequence is CASSMLGRGAYEQYF. CDR3 in DNA: TGTGCCAGTAGTATGTTGGGTAGGGGAGCATACGAGCAGTACTTC. The chain combines TRBV19 with TRBJ2-7, with D perhaps TRBD1 or TRBD2 (5 bases each). V gave up 3 bases and J gave up 4 bases, with 16 bases separating them. Germline assignment: CDR1 LNHDA and CDR2 SQIVND (reference sequence). The CDR3 contains 15 residues.

The chain links TRBV2 to TRBJ1-1; 7 nucleotides agree with TRBD1. This CDR3 spans 14 amino acids. V lost 4 bases, J lost 2 bases, and 4 bases stayed unmatched. The germline V gene has CDR1 SNHLY and CDR2 FYNNEI. CDR3: CASSGQGFNTEAFF. CDR3 nucleotides: TGTGCCAGCAGTGGACAGGGATTTAACACTGAAGCTTTCTTT.

The V call is TRBV7-9, the J call TRBJ2-7; D unresolved. The CDR3 covers 12 residues. The germline V gene encodes CDR1 SEHNR and CDR2 FQNEAQ (reference sequence). The V end lost 3 bases, the J end lost 6 bases, and 9 bases lay between the germline ends. The DNA of the CDR3 is TGTGCCAGCAGCTTGGTTGCGCGCGAGCAGTACTTC. Its protein product is CASSLVAREQYF.

A word on this clone: This same CDR3 is encoded by further DNA sequences in the sample. The chain uses TRBV5-1 and TRBJ2-5, with a weak D call TRBD2 (5 bases). The V gene lost 0 bases and the J gene lost 5 bases, with 8 bases spanning the gap. The CDR3 covers 13 residues. From germline, CDR1 is SGHRS and CDR2 YFSETQ. Here the CDR3 DNA reads TGCGCCAGCAGCTTGGGAGGGATGGAGACCCAGTACTTC. Its protein is CASSLGGMETQYF.

V usage is TRBV5-1 and J usage is TRBJ1-3, with D unresolved. V lost 6 bases and J lost 0, with 16 bases in between. The CDR3 covers 16 residues. Germline V gene data show CDR1 as SGHRS and CDR2 as YFSETQ. The CDR3 DNA is TGCGCCAGCAAGGAGGGCCCCAATTACTCTGGAAACACCATATATTTT. Protein: CASKEGPNYSGNTIYF.

This clone was counted between two and nine times. V gene TRBV3-1 (or the pseudogene TRBV3-2) combines with J gene TRBJ2-7; no clear D gene. CDR1 is LGHDT, CDR2 YNNKEL, per germline (reference sequence). Trimming removed 1 base from V and 5 bases from J, with 12 bases in between. CDR3 length: 14 amino acids. The CDR3: CASSQVDGNHEQYF. In nucleotides, the CDR3 is TGTGCCAGCAGCCAAGTTGATGGTAATCACGAGCAGTACTTC.

The V and J genes are TRBV5-1 and TRBJ2-7, with 7 positions matching TRBD1. The junction had 5 bases not matched to a gene; V was cut back by 3 bases and J by 5 bases. CDR3 size: 13 residues. CDR1 and CDR2 (germline): SGHRS, YFSETQ. The CDR3 is CASSSQGLNEQYF. CDR3 DNA sequence: TGCGCCAGCAGCTCACAGGGGTTGAACGAGCAGTACTTC.

This clone appeared a few times. CDR3 in DNA: TGCGCCAGCAGCTCGCCCTTCAATGAGCAGTTCTTC. Its protein product is CASSSPFNEQFF. The rearrangement links TRBV5-1 to TRBJ2-1, with no clear D. The length of the CDR3 is 12 residues. Germline V gives CDR1 SGHRS, CDR2 YFSETQ. The V end lost 3 bases, the J end lost 6 bases, and 7 bases lay between the germline ends.

This chain uses TRBV6-2 or TRBV6-3 with TRBJ1-5; no clear D gene. The germline V and J ends were trimmed by 2 bases and 3 bases, with 8 bases remaining between them. The CDR3 contains 14 residues. Germline loops: CDR1 MNHEY, CDR2 SVGEGT. CDR3 nucleotides: TGTGCCAGCAGTTACGGGAGAGACAATCAGCCCCAGCATTTT. This codes for CASSYGRDNQPQHF.

In DNA, the CDR3 is TGTGCCAGCAGTTTCGGACAACTCACTGAAGCTTTCTTT. Its protein is CASSFGQLTEAFF. The chain combines TRBV12-3 or TRBV12-4 with TRBJ1-1, with a tentative D call TRBD1 (5 bases). The CDR3 length is 13 residues. The V gene lost 3 bases and the J gene lost 4 bases, with 9 bases spanning the gap.

This clone was seen once. The genes are TRBV5-1 and TRBJ1-2, with a weak D call TRBD1 (5 bases). The V end lost 4 bases, the J end lost 6 bases, and 13 bases lay between the germline ends. CDR1 and CDR2 from the germline V gene are SGHRS and YFSETQ. This CDR3 region has 13 residues. DNA for the CDR3: TGCGCCAGCAGCCCTTCGGGGGACCATGGCTACACCTTC. The encoded protein is CASSPSGDHGYTF.

The J gene is TRBJ2-7, the V gene TRBV14; TRBD1 aligns across 8 bases. The junction had 7 bases not matched to a gene; V was cut back by 4 bases and J by 2 bases. Germline lookup yields CDR1 SGHDN and CDR2 FVKESK. The CDR3 runs to 15 residues. The CDR3 is CASSLEPGQAYEQYF. DNA for the CDR3: TGTGCCAGCAGCCTAGAACCGGGACAGGCCTACGAGCAGTACTTC.

This sequence joins TRBV5-4 and TRBJ2-7, with D possibly being TRBD2 (6 bases). Trimming removed 4 bases from V and 4 bases from J, with 15 bases in between. Looked up from germline, CDR1 is SGHNT and CDR2 is YYREEE (reference sequence). The CDR3 spans 14 residues. The DNA of the CDR3 is TGTGCCAGCAGCCGCGGAGGGTGGGGATACGAGCAGTACTTC. Protein product: CASSRGGWGYEQYF.

V is TRBV19 and J is TRBJ2-1; 7 positions match TRBD1. There are 13 residues in the CDR3. The germline V gene has CDR1 LNHDA and CDR2 SQIVND (reference sequence). J gave up 4 bases and V 4 bases, and 1 base lay outside the gene matches. Here the CDR3 reads CASSRQGYNEQFF. CDR3 nucleotide sequence: TGTGCCAGTAGTAGACAGGGTTACAATGAGCAGTTCTTC.

The V call is TRBV7-8, the J call TRBJ1-6; D is unclear. CDR3 length: 16 amino acids. Germline values: CDR1 SGHVS, CDR2 FQNEAQ. Trimming cost V 2 bases and J 6 bases, with 14 bases left between them. DNA of the CDR3: TGTGCCAGCAGCTTAAAGGCGCGCGGATTTAATTCACCCCTCCACTTT. It is translated as CASSLKARGFNSPLHF.

The rearrangement uses TRBV28 and TRBJ1-1; D remains ambiguous. V lost 6 bases, J lost 3 bases, and 11 bases lay in between. There are 13 residues in the CDR3. Germline V lookup: CDR1 MDHEN, CDR2 SYDVKM. The CDR3 DNA reads as TGTGCCAGCAGGGGGTTTGGGGACACTGAAGCTTTCTTT. It is translated as CASRGFGDTEAFF.

The chain employs TRBV2 and TRBJ1-1; a possible D gene is TRBD1 (6 bases). The ends were cut back, 9 bases at V and 3 bases at J, with 20 bases in the middle. The CDR3 is 15 amino acids. Germline V gene data show CDR1 as SNHLY and CDR2 as FYNNEI. The CDR3 DNA sequence: TGTGCCAGGGGGGGATCAGGGGCTCGAGACACTGAAGCTTTCTTT. As protein: CARGGSGARDTEAFF.

V usage is TRBV11-1 and J usage is TRBJ1-2; unclear D gene. V lost 5 bases and J 3 bases, leaving 10 bases between the germline ends. Germline CDR1 SGHAT, CDR2 FQDESV (reference sequence). The CDR3 sequence is 13 residues long. CDR3 nucleotide sequence: TGTGCCAGCAGCCTGGACGGACACTATGGCTACACCTTC. This codes for CASSLDGHYGYTF.